The 14 T cell receptor beta chains below come from one sample, sequenced in a study of cytomegalovirus exposure and HLA in healthy donors. Assay used: immunoSEQ multiplex PCR; TCRdb lists only in-frame clones, some missing. Among roughly 48,000 clones listed, approximately 93% were seen once. The sequenced sample consisted of PBMCs. These receptors were obtained from a young woman in good health and CMV-seropositive.

This sequence joins TRBV19 and TRBJ1-5; 8 bases match TRBD1. The CDR3 loop spans 15 amino acids. V was clipped by 3 bases and J by 1 base; unmatched bases: 2. Germline loops: CDR1 LNHDA, CDR2 SQIVND (reference sequence). CDR3 DNA sequence: TGTGCCAGTAGTATTGGGACAGGCAGCAATCAGCCCCAGCATTTT. Translated, it gives CASSIGTGSNQPQHF.

The V gene is TRBV5-1, the J gene TRBJ2-1; D uncertain. The CDR3 sequence is 13 residues long. V was pared by 3 bases and J by 6 bases, with 10 bases between. Germline values: CDR1 SGHRS, CDR2 YFSETQ. The CDR3 spells CASSSPSRNEQFF. CDR3 DNA sequence: TGCGCCAGCAGCTCCCCCTCGCGCAATGAGCAGTTCTTC. The complete variable domain, with remaining parts taken from reference TRBV5-1 and TRBJ2-1, reads KAGVTQTPRYLIKTRGQQVTLSCSPISGHRSVSWYQQTPGQGLQFLFEYFSETQRNKGNFPGRFSGRQFSNSRSEMNVSTLELGDSALYLCASSSPSRNEQFFGPGTRLTVL.

The gene calls are TRBV28 and TRBJ2-4; 16 bases fit TRBD2. The CDR3 covers 21 residues. V was clipped by 6 bases and J by 0 bases; unmatched bases: 14. The germline V gene has CDR1 MDHEN and CDR2 SYDVKM. The CDR3 region has the DNA TGTGCCAGCAGCAATACCCTGGGACTAGCGGGAGGGGGGGTAGCCAAAAACATTCAGTACTTC. It specifies CASSNTLGLAGGGVAKNIQYF.

The V call is TRBV27, the J call TRBJ1-2; 8 bases are shared with TRBD1. The germline V gene encodes CDR1 MNHEY and CDR2 SMNVEV (reference sequence). This CDR3 contains 13 residues. With V trimmed by 3 bases and J by 8 bases, 5 bases remained unmatched. The CDR3 protein is CASSLKQGVGYTF. The CDR3 nucleotides read TGTGCCAGCAGTTTGAAACAGGGGGTAGGCTACACCTTC.

The V call is TRBV9, the J call TRBJ2-1; 11 nucleotides line up with TRBD2. Germline CDR1 is SGDLS and CDR2 is YYNGEE. The trim removed 4 bases at V and 6 bases at J, leaving 12 bases unmatched. The CDR3 loop spans 17 amino acids. The DNA of the CDR3 is TGTGCCAGCAGCCTTAACCCAACTAGCGGGAGCGTCAATGAGCAGTTCTTC. This encodes CASSLNPTSGSVNEQFF.

J is TRBJ2-3 and V is TRBV27; D may be TRBD2 (6 bases). V dropped 5 bases and J dropped 5 bases, with 23 bases sitting between them. The CDR3 runs 17 residues. Germline V lookup: CDR1 MNHEY, CDR2 SMNVEV (reference sequence). In nucleotides, the CDR3 is TGTGCCAGCAGTATCAGGGAGGTACCCCCCCCGGGAGATACGCAGTATTTT. The encoded protein is CASSIREVPPPGDTQYF.

The rearrangement links TRBV5-6 to TRBJ2-7, with TRBD2 as a possible D gene (5 bases). Germline V lookup: CDR1 SGHDT, CDR2 YYEEEE. V lost 5 bases, J lost 0 bases, and 12 bases lay in between. The length of the CDR3 is 14 residues. The CDR3 sequence is CASRGGPSSYEQYF. CDR3 in DNA: TGTGCCAGCAGGGGCGGGCCAAGCTCCTACGAGCAGTACTTC.

J is TRBJ2-3 and V is TRBV28, with 12 bases identical to TRBD2. The junction had 15 bases not matched to a gene; V was cut back by 4 bases and J by 4 bases. The CDR3 has 19 amino acids. Germline V gene sequence: CDR1 MDHEN, CDR2 SYDVKM. The CDR3 coding sequence is TGTGCCAGCAGTTCCCCCTCATTGACTAGCGGGAGTAGGGCAGATACGCAGTATTTT. This gives the protein CASSSPSLTSGSRADTQYF.

This sequence joins TRBV6-5 and TRBJ1-2; 8 bases fit TRBD1. The germline CDR1 and CDR2 sequences are MNHEY and SVGAGI. Unmatched junction bases numbered 3, after V lost 8 bases and J lost 4 bases. The length of the CDR3 is 12 residues. The CDR3 region is CASPDRGYGYTF. In DNA form, the CDR3 reads TGTGCCAGCCCCGACAGGGGCTATGGCTACACCTTC.

The chain joins TRBV7-2 to TRBJ1-5; 8 nucleotides align to TRBD1. The J segment lost 1 base and the V segment lost 3 bases, leaving 2 bases of the junction unmatched. This CDR3 contains 15 residues. Germline CDR1 and CDR2: SGHTA and FQGNSA. This CDR3 reads CASSFRTGSNQPQHF. The CDR3 DNA follows: TGTGCCAGCAGCTTCAGGACAGGGAGCAATCAGCCCCAGCATTTT.

This clone came up once. This chain joins TRBV10-2 and TRBJ1-2; D may be TRBD1 (5 bases). The V and J ends lost 3 bases and 5 bases respectively, with 7 bases between them. The CDR3 is 12 amino acids. Germline CDR1 reads WSHSY; CDR2 reads SAAADI. CDR3 residues: CASSEDSYGYTF. DNA of the CDR3: TGCGCCAGCAGTGAAGACAGTTATGGCTACACCTTC.

J is TRBJ1-2 and V is TRBV28; 10 nucleotides match TRBD1. The V segment lost 6 bases and the J segment 7 bases; nucleotides outside the gene matches: 11. CDR1 is MDHEN and CDR2 is SYDVKM in the germline V gene. The CDR3 extends over 15 amino acids. The DNA of the CDR3 is TGTGCCAGCAGATACTCGACAGGGGGCGTAAGTGGCTACACCTTC. Translated, it gives CASRYSTGGVSGYTF.

CDR3 coding DNA: TGTGCCAGCAGTTACTTAGGGGGCGAGCAGTACTTC. Translating gives CASSYLGGEQYF. The V and J genes are TRBV6-5 and TRBJ2-7, with D possibly matching TRBD1 (6 bases). Trimming removed 1 base at V and 6 bases at J, with 7 bases between. Germline V lookup: CDR1 MNHEY, CDR2 SVGAGI. The CDR3 extends over 12 amino acids.

The chain recombines TRBV9 with TRBJ1-3, with D uncertain. The CDR3 runs to 14 residues. CDR1 SGDLS and CDR2 YYNGEE come from the germline V gene. V lost 3 bases and J 4 bases, leaving 11 bases between the germline ends. The CDR3 DNA reads as TGTGCCAGCAGCGCCCAGCGGAGGGGAAACACCATATATTTT. Translated: CASSAQRRGNTIYF.